This TCR beta chain was recovered during a study of cytomegalovirus exposure and HLA in healthy donors. Overall study context: The roughly 120 validation repertoires, a later analysis reported, used the same platform as the approximately 670 first-cohort repertoires. Study findings and constraints: In the approximately 120 validation repertoires, a later analysis found that first-cohort TCR clusters tended to co-occur. Reports indicated that the classifier achieved high specificity and sensitivity in diagnosing cytomegalovirus status.

Germline V CDR1 and CDR2: SGDLS, YYNGEE. V was shortened by 2 bases and J by 3 bases, with 15 bases between the two germline ends. This CDR3 is 15 amino acids long. The method was immunoSEQ multiplex PCR; TCRdb's version includes in-frame clones alone and lacks a portion of them. Here the sample spans approximately 49,000 clones, roughly 92% being singletons. About this clone itself: Antigen: not known.

The donors were part of the roughly 130-subject validation cohort, which stood apart from the roughly 730-subject first cohort. The source of this sequence is a man aged 18 to 29 in good health and CMV-seronegative. The chain carries TRBV9 and TRBJ2-7; D possibly corresponds to TRBD2 (5 bases). The sequenced sample was PBMCs. CDR3 bases: TGTGCCAGCAGCGTCAACAGCGCGGGCTTCTACGAGCAGTACTTC. This codes for CASSVNSAGFYEQYF.